This entry is about one T cell receptor beta chain. Its antigen is as yet unknown. The CDR3 extends over 14 amino acids. Germline CDR1 and CDR2: SGHDT and YYEEEE. The V gene lost 4 bases and the J gene lost 3 bases, with 14 bases spanning the gap. Some clones are missing from TCRdb's copy, which holds only in-frame ones; the method was immunoSEQ multiplex PCR. This sample carries over 50,000 clones, 65% to 90% of them seen once, and the ten largest clones take 0.7%. This sample was taken from a study of OX40 agonist ivuxolimab in advanced cancers. Findings and limits, study-wide: Nonresponders, in some cases, also had low normalized T-cell clonal expansion.

This TCR derives from an adult with an advanced solid tumor such as melanoma, head and neck, liver or kidney cancer. The source material was CD4+ or CD8+ T cells sorted from blood, sampled in a trial of the OX40 agonist ivuxolimab. The chain combines TRBV5-6 with TRBJ2-7, with D perhaps matching TRBD1 (6 bases). CDR3: CASSQQGVSYEQYF. The CDR3 nucleotides are TGTGCCAGCAGCCAACAGGGTGTAAGCTACGAGCAGTACTTC.